This TCR beta chain was captured by sequencing in a study of CD8 T cells in ankylosing spondylitis. Study observations and caveats: In ankylosing spondylitis blood, a motif of roughly 8 highly homologous TCR beta variants appeared characteristic. Prior literature has documented some motif variants in synovial fluid and blood from reactive arthritis. CD8+ disease-linked clones were present at relatively low frequencies in blood.

Notes on this clonotype: Its antigen remains unidentified.

This CDR3 contains 16 residues. Per the germline V gene, CDR1 is SEHNR and CDR2 is FQNEAQ (reference sequence). V was clipped by 5 bases and J by 0 bases; unmatched bases: 4. Using quantitative 5'-RACE with molecular barcodes, the authors made TCR beta libraries. From the 5' RACE reads, TCRdb called clonotypes with MiXCR, one entry per CDR3 protein. The sample has about 440,000 distinct CDR3 sequences, under 20% seen once. The sample was blood, either unsorted or a sorted T cell fraction (not recorded which). The origin of this receptor is a male donor with ankylosing spondylitis. The genes are TRBV7-9 and TRBJ2-2; TRBD1 matches 9 bases. The CDR3 sequence is CASSADRGSNTGELFF. Here the CDR3 DNA reads TGTGCCAGCAGCGCGGACAGGGGCTCGAACACCGGGGAGCTGTTTTTT.